The clone carrying this T cell receptor beta chain has only one observation. No antigen is known for it. TCRdb's table, derived via immunoSEQ multiplex PCR, lists solely in-frame clones and lacks some. The data hold roughly 1.4 million clones, with approximately 98.5% observed a single time. This specimen belongs to a study of shared clonotypes between healthy human individuals. Study overall: The study used three CD4 naive, three CD4 memory, two CD8 naive and one CD8 memory plate per donor.

The CDR3 consists of 16 residues. Germline CDR1 and CDR2: SGHAT and FQNNGV. V dropped 2 bases and J dropped 8; count of bases not matched to a gene: 8. The study, taken as a whole, reports: Specimens sampled were limited to blood, with tissue repertoires likely differing.

V and J are TRBV11-2 and TRBJ2-1; 11 bases line up with TRBD1. Input material: naive CD4+ T cells sorted from blood. The sample's subset: CD45RA+ positively selected. This sequence was found in a man aged 30 to 45 in good health. CDR3 coding DNA: TGTGCCAGCAGCTTAAGGACAGGGGGCGGGAAGGATGAGCAGTTCTTC. Its translation is CASSLRTGGGKDEQFF.